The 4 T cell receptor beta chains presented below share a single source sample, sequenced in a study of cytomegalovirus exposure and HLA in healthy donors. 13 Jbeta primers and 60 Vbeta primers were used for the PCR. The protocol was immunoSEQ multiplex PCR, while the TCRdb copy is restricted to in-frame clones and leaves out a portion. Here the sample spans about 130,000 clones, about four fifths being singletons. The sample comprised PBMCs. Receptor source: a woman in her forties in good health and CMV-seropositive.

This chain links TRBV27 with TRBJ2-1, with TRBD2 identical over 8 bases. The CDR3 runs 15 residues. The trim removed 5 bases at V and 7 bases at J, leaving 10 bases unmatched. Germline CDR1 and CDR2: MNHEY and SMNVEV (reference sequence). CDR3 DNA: TGTGCCAGCAGTACGAGCGGGAGTTTTAGGAATGAGCAGTTCTTC. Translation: CASSTSGSFRNEQFF.

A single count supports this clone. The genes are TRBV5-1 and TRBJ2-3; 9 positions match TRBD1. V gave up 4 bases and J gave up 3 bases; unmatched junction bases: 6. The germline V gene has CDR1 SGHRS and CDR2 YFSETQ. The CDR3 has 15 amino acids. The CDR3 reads CASSAYGTGTDTQYF. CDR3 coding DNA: TGCGCCAGCAGCGCGTACGGGACAGGGACAGATACGCAGTATTTT.

The CDR3 protein is CASSYLAGVLHEQYF. The CDR3 coding sequence is TGTGCCAGCAGTTACTTGGCGGGAGTTCTCCACGAGCAGTACTTC. This chain connects TRBV5-4 to TRBJ2-7, with TRBD2 matching 7 bases. The CDR3 has 15 residues. Germline V gives CDR1 SGHNT, CDR2 YYREEE (reference sequence). V dropped 5 bases and J dropped 5; count of bases not matched to a gene: 13.

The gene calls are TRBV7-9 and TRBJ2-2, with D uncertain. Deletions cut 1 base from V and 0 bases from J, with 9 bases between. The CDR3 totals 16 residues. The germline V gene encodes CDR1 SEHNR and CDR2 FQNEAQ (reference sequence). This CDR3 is CASSLGAMTNTGELFF. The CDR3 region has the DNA TGTGCCAGCAGCTTAGGAGCGATGACGAACACCGGGGAGCTGTTTTTT.